The 8 T cell receptor beta chains below all came from one sample that was sequenced in a study of blood T cell repertoires in COVID-19. Sequencing used immunoSEQ multiplex PCR; TCRdb keeps in-frame clones, though not all of them. The table lists 300,000 to 400,000 clones, roughly 90% of them singletons. The sample consisted of PBMCs or T cells enriched from blood (not recorded which). The source is a woman younger than 45 with acute COVID-19.

This clone was recorded a few times. The rearrangement links TRBV7-8 to TRBJ2-7; possibly TRBD2 for D (7 bases). CDR1 SGHVS and CDR2 FQNEAQ come from the germline V gene. Between the trimmed V and J ends, which lost 3 bases and 0 bases, there was a span of 15 bases. The CDR3 is 16 residues long. The CDR3 DNA is TGTGCCAGCAGCTTTGCAGGGGTAGCGGGCTCCTACGAGCAGTACTTC. Its protein is CASSFAGVAGSYEQYF.

This chain connects TRBV10-3 to TRBJ1-2; D unresolved. This CDR3 region has 13 residues. Germline loops: CDR1 ENHRY, CDR2 SYGVKD. Trimming cost V 2 bases and J 6 bases, with 10 bases left between them. Here the CDR3 DNA reads TGTGCCATCAGTGAGAGGGAGGGTGATGGCTACACCTTC. Residues: CAISEREGDGYTF.

V is TRBV19 and J is TRBJ2-3; TRBD1 matches at 7 bases. The CDR3 is 16 residues long. The germline V gene has CDR1 LNHDA and CDR2 SQIVND (reference sequence). Unmatched junction bases numbered 5, after V lost 2 bases and J lost 0 bases. DNA of the CDR3: TGTGCCAGTAGTATAACACAGGGGTTTAGCACAGATACGCAGTATTTT. Translation: CASSITQGFSTDTQYF. The full variable domain, its missing parts supplied by reference TRBV19 and TRBJ2-3, is DGGITQSPKYLFRKEGQNVTLSCEQNLNHDAMYWYRQDPGQGLRLIYYSQIVNDFQKGDIAEGYSVSREKKESFPLTVTSAQKNPTAFYLCASSITQGFSTDTQYFGPGTRLTVL.

The V and J genes are TRBV29-1 and TRBJ1-1; D gene uncertain. Germline lookup yields CDR1 SQVTM and CDR2 ANQGSEA. The CDR3 is made up of 12 amino acids. Trimming removed 7 bases at V and 5 bases at J, with 14 bases between. CDR3 loop: CSAREGGTEAFF. CDR3 DNA: TGCAGCGCGAGAGAGGGAGGGACTGAAGCTTTCTTT. Combining the CDR3 with reference TRBV29-1 and TRBJ1-1 gives the whole variable domain SAVISQKPSRDICQRGTSLTIQCQVDSQVTMMFWYRQQPGQSLTLIATANQGSEATYESGFVIDKFPISRPNLTFSTLTVSNMSPEDSSIYLCSAREGGTEAFFGQGTRLTVV.

Only a few counts were recorded for this clone. The gene calls are TRBV13 and TRBJ1-4; no clear D gene. CDR3 length: 13 amino acids. CDR1 is PRHDT and CDR2 is FYEKMQ in the germline V gene (reference sequence). V lost 3 bases, J lost 10 bases, and 12 bases lay in between. The CDR3: CASSFGSGGKLFF. The CDR3 DNA follows: TGTGCCAGCAGCTTCGGGTCCGGTGGAAAACTGTTTTTT.

The CDR3 nucleotides are TGTGCCAGCAGCAGACAGGGGGCTGGCAATCAGCCCCAGCATTTT. It codes for CASSRQGAGNQPQHF. This chain uses TRBV5-6 with TRBJ1-5; TRBD1 aligns across 10 bases. The CDR3 has 15 amino acids. V gave up 4 bases and J gave up 2 bases; unmatched junction bases: 3. The germline gives CDR1 SGHDT, CDR2 YYEEEE.

The chain couples TRBV5-1 to TRBJ2-3; 10 bases agree with TRBD1. J lost 4 bases, V lost 2 bases, and 4 bases had no gene match. This CDR3 contains 15 residues. Germline V gives CDR1 SGHRS, CDR2 YFSETQ. CDR3 sequence reads: CASSFGDRGADTQYF. The DNA of the CDR3 is TGCGCCAGCAGCTTCGGGGACAGGGGCGCAGATACGCAGTATTTT.

The chain recombines TRBV6-5 with TRBJ1-1; tentatively, D is TRBD1 (5 bases). Per the germline V gene, CDR1 is MNHEY and CDR2 is SVGAGI. The CDR3 length is 15 residues. V was trimmed by 5 bases and J by 4 bases, leaving 17 bases between them. The CDR3 protein is CASSMVQGGATEAFF. CDR3 DNA sequence: TGTGCCAGCAGTATGGTTCAGGGAGGTGCCACTGAAGCTTTCTTT.